The 20 T cell receptor beta chains reported below all come from one sample, sequenced in a study of read filtering for tumor transcriptome and immune sequencing. Molecular barcoded adaptors covering alpha/delta and beta/gamma chains were used on approximately 400 ng RNA. A single record per CDR3 protein comes from TCRdb applying MiXCR to the reads. The sample holds about 130,000 distinct CDR3 sequences, under 15% seen once. Sequenced material: a population of CD138-negative cells sorted from bone marrow. The receptors here all came from a donor at least 40 years old with multiple myeloma.

This clonotype was observed a single time. The rearrangement joins TRBV7-6 to TRBJ2-7; a weak D match, TRBD1 (6 bases). Looked up from germline, CDR1 is SGHVS and CDR2 is FNYEAQ. CDR3 length: 13 amino acids. V was pared by 2 bases and J by 6 bases, with 11 bases between. The CDR3 protein is CASSLFTGTEQYF. DNA of the CDR3: TGTGCCAGCAGCTTATTCACAGGGACCGAGCAGTACTTC.

This clonotype showed up many times. This chain joins TRBV7-7 and TRBJ2-7, with D possibly called TRBD1 or TRBD2 (5 bases each). From germline, CDR1 is SSHAT and CDR2 FNYEAQ (reference sequence). The CDR3 is made up of 12 amino acids. Trimming took 8 bases from V and 2 from J, leaving 10 bases between them. CDR3 region: CASGDDPYEQYF. Here the CDR3 DNA reads TGTGCCAGCGGGGACGACCCCTACGAGCAGTACTTC.

Many counts were recorded for this clonotype. V is TRBV6-2 or TRBV6-3 and J is TRBJ2-1; D perhaps matches TRBD2 (7 bases). This CDR3 spans 18 amino acids. V was shortened by 4 bases and J by 7 bases, with 26 bases between the two germline ends. The germline CDR1 and CDR2 sequences are MNHEY and SVGEGT. The DNA of the CDR3 is TGTGCCAGCAGTTGGCCTGGGGGGCGCGGGAGTAGATTGAATGAGCAGTTCTTC. This gives the protein CASSWPGGRGSRLNEQFF.

Many counts were recorded for this clonotype. J is TRBJ1-1 and V is TRBV20-1; D remains unclear. Trimming left V 6 bases short and J 4 bases short, with 12 bases between. CDR1 is DFQATT, CDR2 SNEGSKA, per germline (reference sequence). This CDR3 spans 12 amino acids. The CDR3 sequence is CSAGRSRTEAFF. The CDR3 coding sequence is TGCAGTGCCGGACGGTCGCGCACTGAAGCTTTCTTT.

This clonotype was seen many times. This chain links TRBV4-1 with TRBJ1-1, with D maybe TRBD1 (6 bases). CDR3 size: 14 residues. Germline CDR1 and CDR2: MGHRA and YSYEKL. V lost 6 bases and J 2 bases, leaving 13 bases between the germline ends. The CDR3 loop reads CASRPQGTNTEAFF. Written as DNA, the CDR3 is TGCGCCAGCAGGCCGCAGGGGACCAACACTGAAGCTTTCTTT.

This clonotype was observed a handful of times. The chain employs TRBV7-2 and TRBJ2-7, with 9 bases aligning to TRBD2. The J segment lost 2 bases and the V segment lost 5 bases, leaving 7 bases of the junction unmatched. Germline-derived CDR1 and CDR2 are SGHTA and FQGNSA. CDR3 length: 15 amino acids. CDR3 loop: CASSQASSGTYEQYF. The DNA for the CDR3 is TGTGCCAGCAGCCAGGCCTCTAGCGGGACCTACGAGCAGTACTTC.

The chain combines TRBV7-9 with TRBJ2-2; D call uncertain. Germline V gene data show CDR1 as SEHNR and CDR2 as FQNEAQ (reference sequence). The CDR3 length is 15 residues. Trimming stripped 3 bases from V and 0 bases from J, with 8 bases between. The CDR3 DNA sequence: TGTGCCAGCAGCTTTGGAGTCTCGAACACCGGGGAGCTGTTTTTT. The encoded protein is CASSFGVSNTGELFF.

The table lists this clonotype with many counts. V is TRBV12-3 or TRBV12-4 and J is TRBJ2-7; D is perhaps TRBD1 (6 bases). V was shortened by 6 bases and J by 3 bases, with 9 bases between the two germline ends. This CDR3 comprises 12 residues. As DNA, the CDR3 is TGTGCCAGCAGCCCGACAGGCTACGAGCAGTACTTC. It codes for CASSPTGYEQYF.

There are many counts of this clonotype. The chain uses TRBV11-2 and TRBJ1-1, with 7 bases lining up with TRBD1. The germline CDR1 and CDR2 sequences are SGHAT and FQNNGV. This CDR3 has 16 residues. The ends lost 5 bases at V and 3 bases at J; junction bases unmatched: 12. CDR3: CASSISTGRAYTEAFF. CDR3 bases: TGTGCCAGCAGCATATCGACAGGGAGGGCTTACACTGAAGCTTTCTTT.

This clonotype was seen at least ten times. The chain couples TRBV29-1 to TRBJ2-1, with D unresolved. Between the trimmed V and J ends, which lost 4 bases and 5 bases, there was a span of 9 bases. CDR3 length: 12 residues. CDR1 and CDR2 from the germline V gene are SQVTM and ANQGSEA. CDR3 sequence: CSVAGLHNEQFF. Here the CDR3 DNA reads TGCAGCGTTGCGGGTCTGCACAATGAGCAGTTCTTC.

This clonotype was counted at least ten times. V is TRBV29-1 and J is TRBJ2-7; possible D gene TRBD2, 6 bases. This CDR3 is 12 amino acids long. Germline V gene sequence: CDR1 SQVTM, CDR2 ANQGSEA. The V and J ends lost 1 base and 12 bases respectively, with 16 bases between them. Written as DNA, the CDR3 is TGCAGCGTTGAAGTGGGCCCGGGGGACCGGTACTTC. It translates to CSVEVGPGDRYF.

This clonotype was observed a few times. The rearrangement links TRBV7-2 to TRBJ1-5; a possible D gene is TRBD1 (6 bases). The length of the CDR3 is 13 residues. The V and J ends lost 4 bases and 5 bases respectively, with 9 bases between them. Germline CDR1 is SGHTA and CDR2 is FQGNSA. The CDR3 loop reads CASSSYRDQPQHF. CDR3 sequence (DNA): TGTGCCAGCAGCTCATACAGGGATCAGCCCCAGCATTTT. Drawing the rest from reference TRBV7-2 and TRBJ1-5, the complete variable domain is GAGVSQSPSNKVTEKGKDVELRCDPISGHTALYWYRQSLGQGLEFLIYFQGNSAPDKSGLPSDRFSAERTGGSVSTLTIQRTQQEDSAVYLCASSSYRDQPQHFGDGTRLSIL.

This clonotype is labeled medium-sized. At one end, the junction sequence differs from germline, possibly due to a read error. The rearrangement uses TRBV5-1 and TRBJ2-3, with D perhaps assigned TRBD1 or TRBD2 (5 bases each). This CDR3 is 15 amino acids long. The germline V gene encodes CDR1 SGHRS and CDR2 YFSETQ. The CDR3, as DNA: TGTGCCAGCAGCTTGGTAGGGACCACCACAGATACGCAGTATTTT. Translating gives CASSLVGTTTDTQYF.

On this clonotype: A single base separates this from a much larger clone, so it may be a read error. The chain joins TRBV12-3 or TRBV12-4 to TRBJ2-7; possible D gene TRBD2, 6 bases. V lost 2 bases to trimming and J lost 2 bases, with 13 bases between them. The CDR3 is 15 amino acids. The CDR3 region has the DNA TGTGCCAGCAGTTTACGACTAGTGGGGGCCTACGAGCAGTACTTC. It encodes CASSLRLVGAYEQYF.

The table lists this clonotype with many counts. V and J are TRBV10-3 and TRBJ2-1; 10 bases match TRBD2. V lost 8 bases and J lost 1; bases outside the gene matches: 8. Germline CDR1 reads ENHRY; CDR2 reads SYGVKD. This CDR3 spans 16 amino acids. CDR3 amino acids: CAIGRSGRESYNEQFF. CDR3 DNA: TGTGCCATCGGTAGGAGCGGGAGGGAATCCTACAATGAGCAGTTCTTC.

This clonotype showed up many times. The chain employs TRBV7-9 and TRBJ1-1; the match to TRBD1 covers 7 bases. Per the germline V gene, CDR1 is SEHNR and CDR2 is FQNEAQ (reference sequence). V dropped 5 bases and J dropped 3; count of bases not matched to a gene: 6. The CDR3 spans 14 residues. CDR3 DNA sequence: TGTGCCAGCAGCAAACGACAGGGTGACACTGAAGCTTTCTTT. It specifies CASSKRQGDTEAFF.

This clonotype was counted once. A read error is likely here: a far larger clone is one base away. The CDR3 carries no conserved terminal phenylalanine or tryptophan, so it likely arises from a read error. This chain links TRBV12-3 or TRBV12-4 with TRBJ1-5, with 7 positions matching TRBD1. This CDR3 is 16 amino acids long. Trimming cost V 6 bases and J 4 bases; bases outside gene matches: 12. The CDR3 DNA reads as TGTGCCAGCAGGGACGGGGGACAGTCCGGGAATCAGCCCCAGCATTTA. Its protein is CASRDGGQSGNQPQHL.

About this clonotype: A read error may be the cause here, since a much bigger clone is one base away. DNA for the CDR3: TGTGCCGGCTCATCGCGGACAGCATACAATGAGCAGTTCTTC. Residues: CAGSSRTAYNEQFF. The rearrangement joins TRBV18 to TRBJ2-1; D possibly corresponds to TRBD1 (6 bases). In germline, CDR1 is KGHSH, CDR2 LQKENI. This CDR3 is 14 amino acids long.

This clonotype was seen more than once but under ten times. CDR3: CASSPRTEGTEAFF. CDR3 bases: TGTGCCAGCAGCCCACGGACAGAGGGGACTGAAGCTTTCTTT. V gene TRBV11-3 combines with J gene TRBJ1-1, with D possibly TRBD1 on 6 matching bases. In germline, CDR1 is SGHNT, CDR2 YENEEA. The CDR3 loop spans 14 amino acids. V lost 5 bases and J 5 bases, leaving 15 bases between the germline ends.

In its sample, this clonotype was seen many times. The gene calls are TRBV12-3 or TRBV12-4 and TRBJ2-3, with D possibly TRBD2 on 5 matching bases. The V end was cut by 6 bases, the J end by 5 bases, with 15 bases between. The CDR3 consists of 14 residues. The CDR3 nucleotides are TGTGCCAGCAGCTTCAGGCGGAGGAGAGATACGCAGTATTTT. Its translation is CASSFRRRRDTQYF.